The text below deals with one TCR beta chain. The sample belongs to a study of PD-L1 blockade in urothelial cancer. Germline CDR1 is SGHDT and CDR2 is YYEEEE. V lost 4 bases and J lost 8, with 9 bases in between. CDR3 length equals 11 residues. The method was immunoSEQ multiplex PCR; TCRdb's version includes in-frame clones alone and lacks a portion of them. The repertoire holds some 30,000 clones, with 80% to 90% as singletons. The V call is TRBV5-6, the J call TRBJ1-1; D remains unclear. This specimen consisted of PBMCs, obtained around atezolizumab (anti-PD-L1) treatment. The TCR sequence derives from a man aged 50 to 60 with urothelial cancer. This chain's CDR3 is CASSLGVEAFF. CDR3 DNA sequence: TGTGCCAGCAGCCTCGGGGTGGAAGCTTTCTTT.